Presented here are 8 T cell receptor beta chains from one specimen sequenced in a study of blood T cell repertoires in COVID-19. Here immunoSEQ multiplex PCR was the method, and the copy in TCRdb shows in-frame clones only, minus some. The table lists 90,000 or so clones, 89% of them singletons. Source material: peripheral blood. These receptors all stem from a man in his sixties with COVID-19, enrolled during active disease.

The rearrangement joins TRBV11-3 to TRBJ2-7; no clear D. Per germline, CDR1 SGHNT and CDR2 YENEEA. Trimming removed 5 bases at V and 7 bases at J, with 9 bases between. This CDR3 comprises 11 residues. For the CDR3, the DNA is TGTGCCAGCAGCCCTGGGCGTGAGCAGTACTTC. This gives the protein CASSPGREQYF.

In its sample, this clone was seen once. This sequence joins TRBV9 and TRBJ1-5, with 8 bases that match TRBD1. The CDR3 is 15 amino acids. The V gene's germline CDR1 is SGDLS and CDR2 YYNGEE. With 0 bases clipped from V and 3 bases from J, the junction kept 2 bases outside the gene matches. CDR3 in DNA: TGTGCCAGCAGCGTAGGGGGACAGGTCAATCAGCCCCAGCATTTT. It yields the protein CASSVGGQVNQPQHF.

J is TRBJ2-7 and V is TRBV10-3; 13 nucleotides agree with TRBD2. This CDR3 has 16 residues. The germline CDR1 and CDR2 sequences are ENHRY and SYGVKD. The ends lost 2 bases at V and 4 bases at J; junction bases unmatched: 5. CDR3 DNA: TGTGCCATCAGTGAGCTGACTAGCGGGAGGATGTACGAGCAGTACTTC. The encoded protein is CAISELTSGRMYEQYF.

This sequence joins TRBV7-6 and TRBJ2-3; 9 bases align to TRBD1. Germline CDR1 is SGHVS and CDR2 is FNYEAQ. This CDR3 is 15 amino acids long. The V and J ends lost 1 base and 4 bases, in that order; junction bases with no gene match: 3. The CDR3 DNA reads TGTGCCAGCAGCTTAGGACAGGGGGGTGCAGATACGCAGTATTTT. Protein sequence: CASSLGQGGADTQYF.

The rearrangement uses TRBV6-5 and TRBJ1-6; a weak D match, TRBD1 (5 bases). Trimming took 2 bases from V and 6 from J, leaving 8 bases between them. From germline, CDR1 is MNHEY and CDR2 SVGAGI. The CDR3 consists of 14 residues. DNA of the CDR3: TGTGCCAGCAGTTACAGACAGTTTAATTCACCCCTCCACTTT. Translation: CASSYRQFNSPLHF.

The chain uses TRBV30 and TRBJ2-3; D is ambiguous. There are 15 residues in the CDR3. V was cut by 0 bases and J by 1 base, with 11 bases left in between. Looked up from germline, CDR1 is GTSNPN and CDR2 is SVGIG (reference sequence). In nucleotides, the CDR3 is TGTGCCTGGAGTGTGCTGGCTTCTCGCACAGATACGCAGTATTTT. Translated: CAWSVLASRTDTQYF.

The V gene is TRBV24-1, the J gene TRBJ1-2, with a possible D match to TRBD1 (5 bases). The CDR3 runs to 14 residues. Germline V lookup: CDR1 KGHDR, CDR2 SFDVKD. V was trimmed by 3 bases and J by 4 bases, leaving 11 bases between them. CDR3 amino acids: CATSDTGRSYGYTF. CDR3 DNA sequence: TGTGCCACCAGTGATACAGGACGGAGCTATGGCTACACCTTC.

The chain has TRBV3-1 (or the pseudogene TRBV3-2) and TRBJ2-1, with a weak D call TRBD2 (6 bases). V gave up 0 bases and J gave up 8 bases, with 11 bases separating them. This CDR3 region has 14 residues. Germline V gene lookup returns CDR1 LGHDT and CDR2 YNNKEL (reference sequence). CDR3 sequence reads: CASSQEVPSDEQFF. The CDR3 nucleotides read TGTGCCAGCAGCCAAGAAGTTCCTAGCGATGAGCAGTTCTTC.